The present entry profiles one TCR beta chain with its context. Germline CDR1 SGHDT, CDR2 YYEEEE. The length of the CDR3 is 16 residues. V lost 2 bases and J lost 5, with 20 bases in between. This table comes from immunoSEQ multiplex PCR, and its TCRdb copy is limited to in-frame clones, with some not included. The table records 230,000 or so clones, roughly 80% of them present only once. The entry originates in a study of blood T cell repertoires in COVID-19. This TCR came from a man aged 50 or older who had recovered from COVID-19. This sequence joins TRBV5-6 and TRBJ2-7; a weak D match, TRBD2 (6 bases). The source material was PBMCs or T cells enriched from blood (not recorded which). The CDR3 spells CASSFRRRAFKDEQYF. The CDR3 bases are TGTGCCAGCAGCTTCCGCAGGAGGGCATTTAAAGACGAGCAGTACTTC.